The rows below give T cell receptor beta chains drawn from one sample of a study of T cell responses to AZD1222 COVID-19 vaccine. The data were produced by immunoSEQ multiplex PCR, yet TCRdb's version contains in-frame clones alone and is incomplete. The sample has more than 120,000 clones, roughly nine tenths seen once. The sequencing used peripheral blood, collected 28 days after the second AZD1222 dose. The receptors were gathered from an adult who received the AZD1222 COVID-19 vaccine. The CDR3 runs from the conserved cysteine through the conserved F or W. Fields, in order: CDR3 DNA, CDR3 protein, V gene, J gene, D gene. A D gene is named only where the DNA matches it firmly.

TGTGCCAGCAGTTTAATGGGGTACGAGCAGTACTTC	CASSLMGYEQYF	TRBV12-3/TRBV12-4	TRBJ2-7	.
TGTGCCACCAGCAGATCCCAAGGACTAGCGGGAGGCCTGTACTTC	CATSRSQGLAGGLYF	TRBV15	TRBJ2-5	TRBD2
TGTGCCAGCAGCCAAACGACAGCCTTAGGGCGGGCCACCTTC	CASSQTTALGRATF	TRBV4-2	TRBJ1-2	.
TGTGCCAGCAGCTTGGGGGCAGTAAATTCACCCCTCCACTTT	CASSLGAVNSPLHF	TRBV5-5	TRBJ1-6	.
TGTGCCAGCAGTTACGAGGCGGGAGGGCCTGAAGACGAGCAGTACTTC	CASSYEAGGPEDEQYF	TRBV6-5	TRBJ2-7	TRBD2
TGTGCCAGCACCGATAAGCCCCTAAGGAGAATGAGGGAGCAGTACTTC	CASTDKPLRRMREQYF	TRBV6-6	TRBJ2-7	.
TGCGCCAGCAGCCAAGATCTGCGGGAGGGAGATACGCAGTATTTT	CASSQDLREGDTQYF	TRBV4-3	TRBJ2-3	TRBD2
TGTGCCAGCAGCTACCTTTGGCGGGGGGCGGAGGAGACCCAGTACTTC	CASSYLWRGAEETQYF	TRBV7-2	TRBJ2-5	TRBD2
TGTGCCTGGAGTGACGAGTCTGAAGCTTTCTTT	CAWSDESEAFF	TRBV30	TRBJ1-1	.
TGTGCCAGCAGCGTAGCGGGCGGGAGGACACCGGAGACCCAGTACTTC	CASSVAGGRTPETQYF	TRBV9	TRBJ2-5	TRBD2
TGTGCCAGCAGCTATCGACGGACAGGGGCTTCTGTTAATGAAAAACTGTTTTTT	CASSYRRTGASVNEKLFF	TRBV5-5	TRBJ1-4	TRBD1
TGTGCCAGCAGGGAGGTTTTAGACACTGAAGCTTTCTTT	CASREVLDTEAFF	TRBV28	TRBJ1-1	.
TGTGCCAGCAGCTTAGATAAAGGACAGGGGACCTCCCATACGCAGTATTTT	CASSLDKGQGTSHTQYF	TRBV11-2	TRBJ2-3	TRBD1